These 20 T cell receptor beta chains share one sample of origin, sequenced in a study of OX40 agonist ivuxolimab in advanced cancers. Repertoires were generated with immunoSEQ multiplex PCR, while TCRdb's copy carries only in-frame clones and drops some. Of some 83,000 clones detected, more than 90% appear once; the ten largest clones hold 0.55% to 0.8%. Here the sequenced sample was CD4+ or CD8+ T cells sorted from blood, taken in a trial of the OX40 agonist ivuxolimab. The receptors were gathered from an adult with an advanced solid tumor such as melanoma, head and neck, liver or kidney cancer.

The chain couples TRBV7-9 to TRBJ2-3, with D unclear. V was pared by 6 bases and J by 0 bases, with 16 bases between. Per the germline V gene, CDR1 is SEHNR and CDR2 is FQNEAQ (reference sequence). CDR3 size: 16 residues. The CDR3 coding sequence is TGTGCCAGCAGTCAAGGGTTACACGCTAGCACAGATACGCAGTATTTT. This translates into CASSQGLHASTDTQYF.

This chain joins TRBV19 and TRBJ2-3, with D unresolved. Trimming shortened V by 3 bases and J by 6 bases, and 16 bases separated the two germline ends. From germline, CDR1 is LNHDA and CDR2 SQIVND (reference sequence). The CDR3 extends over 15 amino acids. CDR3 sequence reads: CASSIRQTVDDTQYF. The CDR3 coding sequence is TGTGCCAGTAGTATTAGGCAGACGGTGGACGATACGCAGTATTTT. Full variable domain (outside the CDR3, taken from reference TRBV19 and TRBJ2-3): DGGITQSPKYLFRKEGQNVTLSCEQNLNHDAMYWYRQDPGQGLRLIYYSQIVNDFQKGDIAEGYSVSREKKESFPLTVTSAQKNPTAFYLCASSIRQTVDDTQYFGPGTRLTVL.

The CDR3 loop reads CASSVSYPGTQYF. The CDR3 region has the DNA TGTGCCAGCAGCGTATCATACCCAGGTACGCAGTATTTT. V usage is TRBV9 and J usage is TRBJ2-3, with D unresolved. Trimming stripped 1 base from V and 8 bases from J, with 11 bases between. Germline-derived CDR1 and CDR2 are SGDLS and YYNGEE. This CDR3 is 13 amino acids long.

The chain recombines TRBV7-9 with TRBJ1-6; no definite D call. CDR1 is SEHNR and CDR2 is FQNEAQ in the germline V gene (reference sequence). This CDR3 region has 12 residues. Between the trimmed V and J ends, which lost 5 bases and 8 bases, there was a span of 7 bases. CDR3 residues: CASSLPDSPLHF. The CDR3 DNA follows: TGTGCCAGCAGCCTGCCGGATTCACCCCTCCACTTT.

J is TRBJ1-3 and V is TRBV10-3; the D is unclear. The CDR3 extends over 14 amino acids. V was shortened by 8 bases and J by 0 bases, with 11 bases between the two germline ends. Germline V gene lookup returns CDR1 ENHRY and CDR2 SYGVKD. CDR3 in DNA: TGTGCCATCGGGAGCTCGAGCTCTGGAAACACCATATATTTT. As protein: CAIGSSSSGNTIYF.

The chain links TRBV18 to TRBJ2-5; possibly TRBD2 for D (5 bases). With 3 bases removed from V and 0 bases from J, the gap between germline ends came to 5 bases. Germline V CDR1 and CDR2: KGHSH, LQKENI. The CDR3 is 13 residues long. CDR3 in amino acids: CASSPDYQETQYF. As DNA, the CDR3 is TGTGCCAGCTCACCGGACTACCAAGAGACCCAGTACTTC.

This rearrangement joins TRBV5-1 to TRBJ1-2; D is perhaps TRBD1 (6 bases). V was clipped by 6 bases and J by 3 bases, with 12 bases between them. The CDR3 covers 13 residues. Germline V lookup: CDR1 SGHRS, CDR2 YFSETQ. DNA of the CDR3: TGCGCCAGCAAGGGGGAGAACTACTATGGCTACACCTTC. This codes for CASKGENYYGYTF. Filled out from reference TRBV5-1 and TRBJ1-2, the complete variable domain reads KAGVTQTPRYLIKTRGQQVTLSCSPISGHRSVSWYQQTPGQGLQFLFEYFSETQRNKGNFPGRFSGRQFSNSRSEMNVSTLELGDSALYLCASKGENYYGYTFGSGTRLTVV.

The CDR3 DNA reads TGTGCCAGCAGTTACGACAGGGTTGCTAACTATGGCTACACCTTC. Translating it yields CASSYDRVANYGYTF. The rearrangement uses TRBV6-5 and TRBJ1-2; 7 bases fit TRBD1. CDR1 is MNHEY, CDR2 SVGAGI, per germline. The CDR3 contains 15 residues. After removal of 2 bases from V and 0 bases from J, the junction contained 3 bases not matched to a gene.

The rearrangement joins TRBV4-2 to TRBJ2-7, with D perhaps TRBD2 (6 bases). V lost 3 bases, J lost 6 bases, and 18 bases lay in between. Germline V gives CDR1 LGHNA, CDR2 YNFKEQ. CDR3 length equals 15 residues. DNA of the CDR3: TGTGCCAGCAGCCAGTCCGGGACTTCTGAAAGCGAGCAGTACTTC. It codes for CASSQSGTSESEQYF.

The CDR3 here is CASSVDSFYNEQFF. The CDR3 DNA is TGTGCCAGCAGTGTGGACTCCTTCTACAATGAGCAGTTCTTC. This rearrangement joins TRBV6-1 to TRBJ2-1; D is possibly TRBD2 (5 bases). Trimming cost V 4 bases and J 3 bases, with 10 bases left between them. This CDR3 has 14 residues. Germline V CDR1 and CDR2: MNHNS, SASEGT.

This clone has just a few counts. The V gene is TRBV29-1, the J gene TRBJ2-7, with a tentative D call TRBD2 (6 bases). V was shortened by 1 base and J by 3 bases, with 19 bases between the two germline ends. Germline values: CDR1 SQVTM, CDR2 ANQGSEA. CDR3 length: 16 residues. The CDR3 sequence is CSVEGRGTENIYEQYF. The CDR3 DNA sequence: TGCAGCGTTGAAGGGAGAGGGACTGAAAATATCTACGAGCAGTACTTC.

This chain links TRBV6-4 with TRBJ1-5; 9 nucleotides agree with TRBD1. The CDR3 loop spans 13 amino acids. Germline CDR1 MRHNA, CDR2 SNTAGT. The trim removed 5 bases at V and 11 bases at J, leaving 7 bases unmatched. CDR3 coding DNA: TGTGCCAGCAGTCAGGACAGGGGCACTACCCAGCATTTT. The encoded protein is CASSQDRGTTQHF.

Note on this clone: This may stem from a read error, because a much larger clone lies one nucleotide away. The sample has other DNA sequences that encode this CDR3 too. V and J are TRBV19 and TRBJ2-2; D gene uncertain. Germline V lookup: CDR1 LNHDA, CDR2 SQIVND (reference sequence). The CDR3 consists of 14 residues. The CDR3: CASSIAYVTGELFF. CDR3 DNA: TGTGCCAGTAGCATAGCCTATGTCACCGGGGAGCTGTTTTTT. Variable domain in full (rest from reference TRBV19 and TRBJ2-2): DGGITQSPKYLFRKEGQNVTLSCEQNLNHDAMYWYRQDPGQGLRLIYYSQIVNDFQKGDIAEGYSVSREKKESFPLTVTSAQKNPTAFYLCASSIAYVTGELFFGEGSRLTVL.

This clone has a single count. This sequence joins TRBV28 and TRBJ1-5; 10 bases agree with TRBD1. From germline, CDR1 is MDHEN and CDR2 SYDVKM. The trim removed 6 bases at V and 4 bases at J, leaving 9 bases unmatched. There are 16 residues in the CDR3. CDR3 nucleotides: TGTGCCAGCAGCATTACCGGGACAGGGGCGAATCAGCCCCAGCATTTT. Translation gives CASSITGTGANQPQHF.

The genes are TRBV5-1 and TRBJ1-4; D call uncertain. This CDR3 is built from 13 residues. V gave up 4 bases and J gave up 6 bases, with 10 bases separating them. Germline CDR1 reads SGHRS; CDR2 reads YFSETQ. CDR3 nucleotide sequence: TGCGCCAGCAGCCTAAATACGGATGAAAAACTGTTTTTT. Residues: CASSLNTDEKLFF. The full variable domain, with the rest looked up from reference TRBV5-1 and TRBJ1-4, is KAGVTQTPRYLIKTRGQQVTLSCSPISGHRSVSWYQQTPGQGLQFLFEYFSETQRNKGNFPGRFSGRQFSNSRSEMNVSTLELGDSALYLCASSLNTDEKLFFGSGTQLSVL.

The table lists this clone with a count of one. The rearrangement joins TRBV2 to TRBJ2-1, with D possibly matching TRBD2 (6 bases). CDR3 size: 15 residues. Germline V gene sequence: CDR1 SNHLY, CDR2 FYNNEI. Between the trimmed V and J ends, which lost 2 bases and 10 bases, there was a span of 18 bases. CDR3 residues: CASSERDWQSGEQFF. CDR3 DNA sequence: TGTGCCAGCAGTGAACGGGACTGGCAGAGCGGGGAGCAGTTCTTC.

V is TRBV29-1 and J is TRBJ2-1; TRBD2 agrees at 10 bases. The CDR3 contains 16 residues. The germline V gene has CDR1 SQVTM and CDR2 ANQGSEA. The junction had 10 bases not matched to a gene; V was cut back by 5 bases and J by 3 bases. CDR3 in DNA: TGCAGCGTTTCGAGCGGGAGGGCCCGGGTCTACAATGAGCAGTTCTTC. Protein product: CSVSSGRARVYNEQFF.

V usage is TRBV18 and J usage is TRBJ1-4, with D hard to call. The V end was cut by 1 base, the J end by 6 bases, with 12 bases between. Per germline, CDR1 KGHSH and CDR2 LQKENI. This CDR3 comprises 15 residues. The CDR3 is CASSPRVSVDEKLFF. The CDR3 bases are TGTGCCAGCTCACCACGGGTATCTGTGGATGAAAAACTGTTTTTT.

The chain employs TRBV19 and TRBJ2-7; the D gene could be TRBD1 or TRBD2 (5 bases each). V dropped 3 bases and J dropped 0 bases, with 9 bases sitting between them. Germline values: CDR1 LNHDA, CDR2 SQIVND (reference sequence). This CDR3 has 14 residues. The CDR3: CASSISGSSYEQYF. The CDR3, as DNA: TGTGCCAGTAGTATTTCAGGGAGCTCCTACGAGCAGTACTTC.

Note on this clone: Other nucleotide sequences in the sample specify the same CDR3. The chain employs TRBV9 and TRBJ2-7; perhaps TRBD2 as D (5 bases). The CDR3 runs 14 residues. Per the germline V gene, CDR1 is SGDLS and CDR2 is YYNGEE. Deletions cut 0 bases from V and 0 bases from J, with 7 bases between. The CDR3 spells CASSVVGSSYEQYF. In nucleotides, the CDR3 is TGTGCCAGCAGCGTAGTTGGGAGCTCCTACGAGCAGTACTTC.